This T cell receptor (beta chain) was captured in a study of blood T cells in healthy people across ages. Findings and caveats of the study: Older individuals had lower TCR beta diversity per million T cells (the decline was roughly linear).

After removal of 7 bases from V and 5 bases from J, the junction contained 7 bases not matched to a gene. CDR3 size: 15 residues. The authors drew around 9.3 milliliters of peripheral blood from each donor. A sample-barcoded 5' primer and a J-beta primer mix were used in a second PCR of roughly 7 to 11 cycles. TCRdb passed the 5' RACE reads through MiXCR, listing each CDR3 protein once. Of 780,000 or so distinct CDR3 sequences listed, roughly 25% are singletons. In this sample, this clonotype turned up a few times. Its antigen remains unknown. The data also belong to a second study, concerning T cells of mothers and their children. That study reports: Every mother produced more than 9.5 million TCR beta CDR3 reads, whereas every child provided several million.

This receptor was taken from a boy under 18 in good health. Sample: blood. The chain joins TRBV12-3 or TRBV12-4 to TRBJ2-3; 12 bases map to TRBD2. The CDR3 DNA reads TGTGCCAGCAACCCTAGCGGGGGGGCCGGAGATACGCAGTATTTT. Translated, it gives CASNPSGGAGDTQYF.